This record concerns one TCR beta chain sequence. The antigen remains undetermined. As defined, naive CD8 cells were CD45RO-negative and positively selected for CCR7, with terminally differentiated effector memory CD45RA+ cells excluded. For every subset, genomic DNA was evenly distributed across several immunoSEQ plates. Sequencing was performed with immunoSEQ multiplex PCR; in TCRdb, only in-frame clones are kept and a portion is missing. The repertoire consists of about 800,000 clones, with 90% to 98% occurring once and the leading ten covering about 0.25%. The data originate from a study of shared clonotypes between healthy human individuals. Study context: Per donor, three plates held CD4 naive cells, three held CD4 memory, two held CD8 naive and one held CD8 memory. The study, taken as a whole, reports: Among non-shared clonotypes, generation probabilities were lower than among those shared by all four donors.

Trimming at V came to 3 bases and at J to 0 bases, leaving 3 bases not matched to a gene. CDR1 is SGDLS, CDR2 YYNGEE, per germline. CDR3 size: 14 residues. The clonotype comes from a man between 25 and 39 years old in good health. V usage is TRBV9 and J usage is TRBJ2-7, with 7 bases identical to TRBD1. The specimen was naive CD8+ T cells sorted from blood. CDR3 loop: CASSARDSSYEQYF. The CDR3 DNA is TGTGCCAGCAGCGCCCGGGACAGCTCCTACGAGCAGTACTTC.